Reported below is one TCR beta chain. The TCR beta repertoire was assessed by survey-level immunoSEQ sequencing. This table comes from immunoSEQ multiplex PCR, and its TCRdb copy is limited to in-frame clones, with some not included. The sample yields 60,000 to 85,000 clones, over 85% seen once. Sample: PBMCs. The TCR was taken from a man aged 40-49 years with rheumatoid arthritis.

DNA for the CDR3: TGTGCCACCAGTGAGGGAGGAGGGGACAATGAGCAGTTCTTC. It encodes CATSEGGGDNEQFF. The chain carries TRBV24-1 and TRBJ2-1; tentatively, D is TRBD2 (6 bases). Trimming took off 4 bases at V and 5 bases at J, with 11 bases between the two ends. CDR3 size: 14 residues. Per the germline V gene, CDR1 is KGHDR and CDR2 is SFDVKD.